Below are 30 T cell receptor beta chains sequenced from a single sample in a study of T cells in Graves' hyperthyroidism and ophthalmopathy. Template material for amplifying TCR beta CDR3 regions consisted of RNA transcripts. The HTBI set primed first-round TCR CDR3 RT-PCR. TCRdb called the multiplex PCR reads again in MiXCR, with one record for every CDR3 protein. The sample consists of about 560,000 distinct CDR3 sequences, approximately 15% of them appearing once. The sequencing input was blood. These TCRs come from a woman aged 18-30 years with Graves' hyperthyroidism.

At least ten counts were recorded for this clonotype. The chain joins TRBV4-3 to TRBJ2-7; TRBD1 might be the D (6 bases). Germline values: CDR1 LGHNA, CDR2 YSLEER. The V gene lost 4 bases and the J gene lost 2 bases, with 12 bases spanning the gap. This CDR3 has 14 amino acids. CDR3 nucleotide sequence: TGCGCCAGCAGCCCCGGACAGATGACCTACGAGCAGTACTTC. Protein product: CASSPGQMTYEQYF.

This clonotype was seen more than once but under ten times. The chain links TRBV20-1 to TRBJ2-7; D gene ambiguous. The germline V gene has CDR1 DFQATT and CDR2 SNEGSKA (reference sequence). The CDR3 length is 15 residues. The V gene lost 6 bases and the J gene lost 4 bases, with 22 bases spanning the gap. The DNA for the CDR3 is TGCAGTGCCAACCCCGTAGACCAAGGCAGTTACGAGCAGTACTTC. This encodes CSANPVDQGSYEQYF.

This clonotype was picked up a small number of times. As DNA, the CDR3 is TGTGCCAGCAGTTACTCGAGTAACGGTAATCAGCCCCAGCATTTT. It specifies CASSYSSNGNQPQHF. The chain has TRBV6-2 or TRBV6-3 and TRBJ1-5; D is uncertain. The V end was cut by 0 bases, the J end by 4 bases, with 10 bases between. CDR3 length: 15 amino acids. The germline V gene has CDR1 MNHEY and CDR2 SVGEGT.

As concerns this clonotype: A read error is possible here, since a much larger clone lies one base away. The rearrangement uses TRBV30 and TRBJ2-5; D is ambiguous. The germline V gene has CDR1 GTSNPN and CDR2 SVGIG (reference sequence). The length of the CDR3 is 11 residues. The V end lost 3 bases, the J end lost 6 bases, and 8 bases lay between the germline ends. The CDR3 loop reads CAWSDEQTQYF. CDR3 in DNA: TGTGCCTGGAGCGATGAACAGACCCAGTACTTC. The full variable domain, with the rest looked up from reference TRBV30 and TRBJ2-5, is SQTIHQWPATLVQPVGSPLSLECTVEGTSNPNLYWYRQAAGRGLQLLFYSVGIGQISSEVPQNLSASRPQDRQFILSSKKLLLSDSGFYLCAWSDEQTQYFGPGTRLLVL.

This clonotype was found a few times. Compared with germline, one end of the junction differs, possibly owing to a read error. The chain combines TRBV13 with TRBJ1-1; 10 bases line up with TRBD1. Germline V gene lookup returns CDR1 PRHDT and CDR2 FYEKMQ (reference sequence). The CDR3 is 15 amino acids. The CDR3 reads CATSGTGAGGTEAFF. In nucleotides, the CDR3 is TGTGCCACCAGCGGGACAGGGGCTGGGGGCACTGAAGCTTTCTTT. Variable domain in full (rest from reference TRBV13 and TRBJ1-1): AAGVIQSPRHLIKEKRETATLKCYPIPRHDTVYWYQQGPGQDPQFLISFYEKMQSDKGSIPDRFSAQQFSDYHSELNMSSLELGDSALYFCATSGTGAGGTEAFFGQGTRLTVV.

A few counts support this clonotype. The gene calls are TRBV6-6 and TRBJ1-2; D perhaps matches TRBD1 (5 bases). The CDR3 covers 12 residues. The V gene's germline CDR1 is MNHNY and CDR2 SVGAGI (reference sequence). V was pared by 2 bases and J by 7 bases, with 8 bases between. DNA for the CDR3: TGTGCCAGCAGTTACCGAGGGGCTGGCTACACCTTC. Its translation is CASSYRGAGYTF.

Many counts were recorded for this clonotype. The chain uses TRBV5-5 and TRBJ1-1, with D unclear. CDR1 and CDR2 (germline): SGHKS, YYEKEE (reference sequence). The CDR3 runs 14 residues. V gave up 0 bases and J gave up 1 base, with 7 bases separating them. The CDR3 sequence is CASSLDLRNTEAFF. Here the CDR3 DNA reads TGTGCCAGCAGCTTGGATCTTAGGAACACTGAAGCTTTCTTT. Looking up the rest from reference TRBV5-5 and TRBJ1-1 gives the full variable domain: DAGVTQSPTHLIKTRGQQVTLRCSPISGHKSVSWYQQVLGQGPQFIFQYYEKEERGRGNFPDRFSARQFPNYSSELNVNALLLGDSALYLCASSLDLRNTEAFFGQGTRLTVV.

This clonotype was recorded at least ten times. V usage is TRBV28 and J usage is TRBJ2-5; the match to TRBD1 covers 9 bases. In germline, CDR1 is MDHEN, CDR2 SYDVKM. Trimming at V came to 5 bases and at J to 7 bases, leaving 11 bases not matched to a gene. There are 15 residues in the CDR3. The CDR3 nucleotides read TGTGCCAGCAGTGAAAACAGGGGGCGCCTGGGGACCCAGTACTTC. This translates into CASSENRGRLGTQYF.

This clonotype was observed many times. The rearrangement uses TRBV20-1 and TRBJ2-5; D is undetermined. Trimming shortened V by 6 bases and J by 1 base, and 9 bases separated the two germline ends. Germline V gene data show CDR1 as DFQATT and CDR2 as SNEGSKA (reference sequence). The CDR3 loop spans 12 amino acids. The CDR3 reads CSAIEVQETQYF. The CDR3 nucleotides read TGCAGTGCGATAGAGGTCCAAGAGACCCAGTACTTC.

The genes are TRBV28 and TRBJ2-5; 9 bases agree with TRBD2. CDR1 is MDHEN, CDR2 SYDVKM, per germline. V lost 6 bases to trimming and J lost 3 bases; unmatched junction nucleotides: 14. The CDR3 extends over 17 amino acids. The CDR3 reads CASSPLWREGPKETQYF. The CDR3, as DNA: TGTGCCAGCAGCCCCCTATGGCGGGAGGGCCCGAAAGAGACCCAGTACTTC.

There are many counts of this clonotype. The rearrangement uses TRBV2 and TRBJ1-1, with D tentatively TRBD1 (6 bases). Germline lookup yields CDR1 SNHLY and CDR2 FYNNEI. This CDR3 has 13 residues. V lost 4 bases and J lost 10, with 16 bases in between. This CDR3 reads CASSGDTSRRAFF. In DNA, the CDR3 is TGTGCCAGCAGTGGGGACACCTCCCGGAGAGCTTTCTTT.

This clonotype showed up many times. This chain connects TRBV12-3 or TRBV12-4 to TRBJ2-7; TRBD2 agrees at 8 bases. J lost 6 bases, V lost 3 bases, and 13 bases had no gene match. This CDR3 is 16 amino acids long. Here the CDR3 DNA reads TGTGCCAGCAGTTTGGTCGGCGGGGGGACGGTTTCCGAGCAGTACTTC. Protein: CASSLVGGGTVSEQYF.

This clonotype was detected ten times or more. This chain uses TRBV20-1 with TRBJ2-5; 8 bases are a match to TRBD1. V was pared by 3 bases and J by 0 bases, with 6 bases of the junction left unmatched. Germline assignment: CDR1 DFQATT and CDR2 SNEGSKA (reference sequence). The CDR3 consists of 15 residues. The CDR3 DNA reads as TGCAGTGCTAGGGACCTGGGACAGGACCAAGAGACCCAGTACTTC. It translates to CSARDLGQDQETQYF.

Ten or more counts support this clonotype. The chain joins TRBV11-3 to TRBJ1-5, with no clear D. CDR1 and CDR2 (germline): SGHNT, YENEEA. The CDR3 runs to 13 residues. V gave up 5 bases and J gave up 7 bases, with 12 bases separating them. The CDR3 loop reads CASSETRYQPQHF. CDR3 DNA sequence: TGTGCCAGCAGCGAGACCCGGTACCAGCCCCAGCATTTT.

This clonotype appeared many times. The V and J genes are TRBV20-1 and TRBJ1-5; D unresolved. CDR3 length equals 12 residues. CDR1 and CDR2 from the germline V gene are DFQATT and SNEGSKA (reference sequence). The V and J ends lost 3 bases and 5 bases respectively, with 8 bases between them. CDR3 sequence reads: CSASGPDQPQHF. CDR3 DNA: TGCAGTGCTAGTGGACCGGATCAGCCCCAGCATTTT.

The gene calls are TRBV4-3 and TRBJ1-1; D perhaps matches TRBD1 (5 bases). From germline, CDR1 is LGHNA and CDR2 YSLEER. V was clipped by 0 bases and J by 4 bases, with 18 bases between them. The CDR3 spans 17 residues. CDR3 DNA: TGCGCCAGCAGCCAAGATAATAATTTCCTACAGGTCACTGAAGCTTTCTTT. Translation gives CASSQDNNFLQVTEAFF.

This clonotype was counted a few times. As DNA, the CDR3 is TGTGCCAGCAGTTACCGAGACTACCCGATAAGCGGGATTCGTCCCCCGCAGTTCTTC. The encoded protein is CASSYRDYPISGIRPPQFF. V gene TRBV6-2 or TRBV6-3 combines with J gene TRBJ2-1; 7 nucleotides line up with TRBD2. CDR1 and CDR2 from the germline V gene are MNHEY and SVGEGT. V shed 2 bases, J shed 12 bases, and the junction held 25 bases outside the gene matches. CDR3 length equals 19 residues.

This clonotype has at least ten counts. The genes are TRBV20-1 and TRBJ2-1; 7 bases match TRBD2. The CDR3 runs to 15 residues. V dropped 0 bases and J dropped 7; count of bases not matched to a gene: 9. Germline V gives CDR1 DFQATT, CDR2 SNEGSKA (reference sequence). CDR3 sequence reads: CSARDVKGGVNEQFF. The DNA of the CDR3 is TGCAGTGCTAGAGATGTGAAGGGAGGGGTGAATGAGCAGTTCTTC.

About this clonotype itself: This may come from a read error, since a much larger clone is one base off. The CDR3 coding sequence is TGTGCCAGCAGTCCCCGGGGAGCTTCCAAAACACCCCACACTGAAGCTTTCTTT. This gives the protein CASSPRGASKTPHTEAFF. V and J are TRBV12-3 or TRBV12-4 and TRBJ1-1, with unresolved D. V lost 5 bases and J 3 bases, leaving 25 bases between the germline ends. This CDR3 is 18 amino acids long.

V and J are TRBV12-3 or TRBV12-4 and TRBJ1-5, with D uncertain. The ends were cut back, 6 bases at V and 0 bases at J, with 9 bases in the middle. The CDR3 consists of 14 residues. CDR3 nucleotides: TGTGCCAGCAGCGCGGGAAATAGCAATCAGCCCCAGCATTTT. Translated, it gives CASSAGNSNQPQHF.

CDR3 sequence: CASSTTQKTFQYF. CDR3 sequence (DNA): TGTGCCAGCTCTACGACACAAAAAACATTTCAGTACTTC. This chain joins TRBV18 and TRBJ2-4; D is unresolved. This CDR3 is 13 amino acids long. V was pared by 6 bases and J by 11 bases, with 17 bases between. CDR1 KGHSH and CDR2 LQKENI come from the germline V gene. The full variable domain, with the rest looked up from reference TRBV18 and TRBJ2-4, is NAGVMQNPRHLVRRRGQEARLRCSPMKGHSHVYWYRQLPEEGLKFMVYLQKENIIDESGMPKERFSAEFPKEGPSILRIQQVVRGDSAAYFCASSTTQKTFQYFGAGTRLSVL.

This clonotype was observed many times. V usage is TRBV5-1 and J usage is TRBJ2-1, with D perhaps TRBD1 or TRBD2 (5 bases each). V was trimmed by 4 bases and J by 7 bases, leaving 15 bases between them. Germline loops: CDR1 SGHRS, CDR2 YFSETQ. CDR3 length: 14 residues. In DNA form, the CDR3 reads TGCGCCAGCAGCCCAGGGCCTAGCCTTAATGAGCAGTTCTTC. Its protein product is CASSPGPSLNEQFF.

In this sample, this clonotype turned up many times. The chain employs TRBV30 and TRBJ1-2; D is uncertain. The V and J ends lost 0 bases and 4 bases respectively, with 12 bases between them. Germline V gene sequence: CDR1 GTSNPN, CDR2 SVGIG (reference sequence). This CDR3 spans 14 amino acids. CDR3 amino acids: CAWSVVWGSYGYTF. The DNA for the CDR3 is TGTGCCTGGAGTGTGGTCTGGGGATCCTATGGCTACACCTTC.

The V gene is TRBV5-8, the J gene TRBJ1-5; 7 bases fit TRBD1. Germline lookup yields CDR1 SGHTS and CDR2 YDEGEE. The CDR3 covers 14 residues. V shed 4 bases, J shed 7 bases, and the junction held 8 bases outside the gene matches. The DNA of the CDR3 is TGTGCCAGCAGCCCGGGGACAGAAGGGCAGCCCCAGCATTTT. Translated: CASSPGTEGQPQHF.

This clonotype turned up a few times. The J gene is TRBJ2-7, the V gene TRBV20-1, with 12 bases lining up with TRBD2. CDR1 DFQATT and CDR2 SNEGSKA come from the germline V gene (reference sequence). The CDR3 contains 16 residues. V shed 4 bases and J 1 base; nucleotides not matched to a gene: 8. This CDR3 is CSANPLAGGSSYEQYF. The CDR3 nucleotides are TGCAGTGCTAATCCTCTAGCGGGAGGGTCTTCCTACGAGCAGTACTTC.

This clonotype was recorded at least ten times. The gene calls are TRBV7-2 and TRBJ2-1, with no clear D. CDR1 and CDR2 from the germline V gene are SGHTA and FQGNSA. CDR3 size: 14 residues. The V and J ends lost 2 bases and 5 bases respectively, with 10 bases between them. CDR3 DNA sequence: TGTGCCAGCAGCTTAAGTGCGGCTAACAATGAGCAGTTCTTC. It encodes CASSLSAANNEQFF.

In the case of this clonotype: A much larger clone differs by one base, so this may be a read error. The chain joins TRBV20-1 to TRBJ1-1, with D hard to call. CDR3 length equals 16 residues. Germline V gives CDR1 DFQATT, CDR2 SNEGSKA (reference sequence). CDR3 residues: CSARDFYLTENPEAFF. DNA for the CDR3: TGCAGTGCTAGAGACTTTTACTTGACGGAGAACCCTGAAGCTTTCTTT.

This clonotype was observed a handful of times. The chain uses TRBV20-1 and TRBJ2-3, with D possibly matching TRBD1 (6 bases). The CDR3 runs to 13 residues. V shed 7 bases and J shed 4 bases, with 15 bases lying between them. CDR1 is DFQATT and CDR2 is SNEGSKA in the germline V gene (reference sequence). The DNA of the CDR3 is TGCAGTGTGAGAGGGGGAGTCCCAGATACGCAGTATTTT. The encoded protein is CSVRGGVPDTQYF.

The chain uses TRBV9 and TRBJ1-2; D is perhaps TRBD1 (6 bases). Germline lookup yields CDR1 SGDLS and CDR2 YYNGEE. The CDR3 loop spans 16 amino acids. Trimming took off 0 bases at V and 10 bases at J, with 22 bases between the two ends. The DNA for the CDR3 is TGTGCCAGCAGCGTAGATGGGGGGCGCTTCAAAATGGACTACACCTTC. This translates into CASSVDGGRFKMDYTF.

The rearrangement joins TRBV11-2 to TRBJ2-7; D may be TRBD1 (6 bases). Germline CDR1 is SGHAT and CDR2 is FQNNGV. Trimming left V 6 bases short and J 0 bases short, with 15 bases between. CDR3 length: 15 residues. This CDR3 reads CASSYSQDSSYEQYF. The DNA for the CDR3 is TGTGCCAGCAGTTACTCCCAGGACAGCTCCTACGAGCAGTACTTC.